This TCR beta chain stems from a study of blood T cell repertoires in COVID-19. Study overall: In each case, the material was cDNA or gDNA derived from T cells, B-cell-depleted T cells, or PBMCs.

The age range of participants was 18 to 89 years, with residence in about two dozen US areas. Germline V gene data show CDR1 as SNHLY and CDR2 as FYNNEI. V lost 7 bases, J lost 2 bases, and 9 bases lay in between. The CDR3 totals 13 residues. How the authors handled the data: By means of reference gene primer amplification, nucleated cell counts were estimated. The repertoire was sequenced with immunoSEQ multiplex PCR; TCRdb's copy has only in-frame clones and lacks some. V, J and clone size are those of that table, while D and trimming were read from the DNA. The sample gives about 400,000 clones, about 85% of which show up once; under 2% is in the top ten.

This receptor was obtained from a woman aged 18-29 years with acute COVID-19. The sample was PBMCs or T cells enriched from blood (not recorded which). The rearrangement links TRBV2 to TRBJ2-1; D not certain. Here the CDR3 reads CASTQTPYNEQFF. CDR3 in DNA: TGTGCCAGCACTCAGACACCCTACAATGAGCAGTTCTTC.